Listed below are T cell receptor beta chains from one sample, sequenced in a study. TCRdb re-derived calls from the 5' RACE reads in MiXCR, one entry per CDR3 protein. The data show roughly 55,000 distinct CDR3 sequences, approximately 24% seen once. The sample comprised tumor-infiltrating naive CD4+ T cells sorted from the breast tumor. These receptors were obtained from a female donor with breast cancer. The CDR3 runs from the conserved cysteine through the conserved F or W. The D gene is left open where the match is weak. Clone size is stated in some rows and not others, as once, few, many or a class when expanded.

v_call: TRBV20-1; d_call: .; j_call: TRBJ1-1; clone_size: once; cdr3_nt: TGCAGTTCCAGGGTGCGGTCTGAAGCTTTCTTT; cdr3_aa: CSSRVRSEAFF
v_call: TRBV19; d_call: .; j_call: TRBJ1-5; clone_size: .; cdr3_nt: TGTGCCAGTAGTGTCGTCTGGGGCGATCAGCCCCAGCATTTT; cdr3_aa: CASSVVWGDQPQHF
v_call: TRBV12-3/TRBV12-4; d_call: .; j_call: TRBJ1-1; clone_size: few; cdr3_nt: TGTGCCAGCAGCCTTCGGTTCCCCCGGAGGCCTGAAGCTTTCTTT; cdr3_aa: CASSLRFPRRPEAFF
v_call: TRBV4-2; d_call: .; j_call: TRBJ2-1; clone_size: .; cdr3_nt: TGTGCCAGCGGCCAAGGATATTCTAGGGTGATTAATGAGCAGTTCTTC; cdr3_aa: CASGQGYSRVINEQFF
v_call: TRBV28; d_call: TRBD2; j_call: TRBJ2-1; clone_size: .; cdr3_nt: TGTGCCAGCACACCAAGCGGGAGAAGCAGGGAGCAGTTCTTC; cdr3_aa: CASTPSGRSREQFF
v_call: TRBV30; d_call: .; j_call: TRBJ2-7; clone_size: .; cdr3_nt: TGTGCCTGGTCCGGGGGTTCCCACGAGCAGTACTTC; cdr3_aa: CAWSGGSHEQYF
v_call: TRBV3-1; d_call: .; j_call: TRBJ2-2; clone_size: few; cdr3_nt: TGTGCCAGCAGCCTGCCTGAACTCACCGGGGAGCTGTTTTTT; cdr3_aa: CASSLPELTGELFF
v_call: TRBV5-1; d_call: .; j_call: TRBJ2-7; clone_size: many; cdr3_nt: TGCGCCAGCAGCCCATTTTTGGGTTCGGACGAGCAGTACTTC; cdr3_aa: CASSPFLGSDEQYF
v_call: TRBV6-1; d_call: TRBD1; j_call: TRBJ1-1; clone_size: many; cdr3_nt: TGTGCCAGCAGCGCCATCCAGGGGGCTGAAGCTTTCTTT; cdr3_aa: CASSAIQGAEAFF
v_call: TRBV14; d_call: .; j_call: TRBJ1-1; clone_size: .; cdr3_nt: TGTGCCAGCAGCCAAGATCTTAGTGGCGTGACCCCTGGAGCTTTCTTT; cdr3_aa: CASSQDLSGVTPGAFF
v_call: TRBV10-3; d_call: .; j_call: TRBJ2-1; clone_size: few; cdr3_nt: TGTGCCATCAGGGATGTGGGAAACAATGAGCAGTTCTTC; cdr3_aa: CAIRDVGNNEQFF
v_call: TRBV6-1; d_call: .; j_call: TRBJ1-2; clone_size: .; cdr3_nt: TGTGCCAGCAGTGAAGCTAGAGTTGGCTATGGCTACACCTTC; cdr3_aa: CASSEARVGYGYTF
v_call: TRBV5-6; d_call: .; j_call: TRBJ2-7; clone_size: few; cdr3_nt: TGTGCCAGCAGCTTTGATCTGGTGGTGAACGAGCAGTACTTC; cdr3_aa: CASSFDLVVNEQYF
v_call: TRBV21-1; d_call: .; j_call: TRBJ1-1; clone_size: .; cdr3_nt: TGTGCCAGCAGCCCACTAGAGGGGGCCACTGAAGCTTTCTTT; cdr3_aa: CASSPLEGATEAFF
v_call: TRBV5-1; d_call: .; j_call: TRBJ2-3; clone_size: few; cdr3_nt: TGCGCCAGCAGCTTGGCGCCTAGCCGCTCAGATACGCAGTATTTT; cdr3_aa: CASSLAPSRSDTQYF
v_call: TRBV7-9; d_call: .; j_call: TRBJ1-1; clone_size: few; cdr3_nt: TGTGCCAGCAGCCAGACTTTAAACACTGAAGCTTTCTTT; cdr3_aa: CASSQTLNTEAFF
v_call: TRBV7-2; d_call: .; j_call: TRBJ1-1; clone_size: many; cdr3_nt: TGTGCCAGCAGCCCCTTTATGAACACTGAAGCTTTCTTT; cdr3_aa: CASSPFMNTEAFF
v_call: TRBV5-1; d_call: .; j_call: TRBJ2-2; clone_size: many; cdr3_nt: TGCGCCAGCAGCTTGAGGGTCCGGGACCACTCGAACACCGGGGAGCTGTTTTTT; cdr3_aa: CASSLRVRDHSNTGELFF
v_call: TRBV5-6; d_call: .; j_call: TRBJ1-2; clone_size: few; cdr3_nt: TGTGCCAGCAGCCGAGATCAGATGGGATCCTATGGCTACACCTTC; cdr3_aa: CASSRDQMGSYGYTF
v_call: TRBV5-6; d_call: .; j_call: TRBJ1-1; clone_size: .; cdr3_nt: TGTGCCAGCAGCTTGGTGGGACAACCGAACACTGAAGCTTTCTTT; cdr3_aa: CASSLVGQPNTEAFF
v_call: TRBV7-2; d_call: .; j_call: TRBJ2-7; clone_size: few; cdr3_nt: TGTGCCAGCAGTCCCTACCAGACAACGGAGCAGTACTTC; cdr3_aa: CASSPYQTTEQYF
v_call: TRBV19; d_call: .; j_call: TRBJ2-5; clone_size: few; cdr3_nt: TGTGCCAGTAGTATAAACTCACAAGAGACCCAGTACTTC; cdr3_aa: CASSINSQETQYF
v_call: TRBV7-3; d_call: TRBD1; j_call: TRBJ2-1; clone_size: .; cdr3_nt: TGTGCCAGCAGCTTAATCGGGACAGGGAACAATGAGCAGTTCTTC; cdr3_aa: CASSLIGTGNNEQFF
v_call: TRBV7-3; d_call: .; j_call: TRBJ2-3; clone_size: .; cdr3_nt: TGTGCCAGCCGCTTAGAGGCACCGCACGGGGGGCACACAGATACGCAGTATTTT; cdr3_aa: CASRLEAPHGGHTDTQYF
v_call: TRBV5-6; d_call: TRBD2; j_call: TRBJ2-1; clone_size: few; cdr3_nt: TGTGCCAGCAGCCACCTAGCGGGGAGTTCGCAGTTCTTC; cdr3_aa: CASSHLAGSSQFF
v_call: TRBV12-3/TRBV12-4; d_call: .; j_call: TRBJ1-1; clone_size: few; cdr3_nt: TGTGCCAGCAGTTTCCCCCAGGCTATGAACACTGAAGCTTTCTTT; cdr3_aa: CASSFPQAMNTEAFF
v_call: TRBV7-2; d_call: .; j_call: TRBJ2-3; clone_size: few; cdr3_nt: TGTGCCAGCAGCTTAGAGCGCGGGACACCCAGCACAGATACGCAGTATTTT; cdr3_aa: CASSLERGTPSTDTQYF
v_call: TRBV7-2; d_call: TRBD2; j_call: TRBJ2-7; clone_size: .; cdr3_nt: TGTGCCAGCAGCCTCAGGGCGGGAGTAGGATACGAGCAGTACTTC; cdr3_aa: CASSLRAGVGYEQYF
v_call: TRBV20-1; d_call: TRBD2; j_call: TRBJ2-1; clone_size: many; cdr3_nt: TGCAGTGCTACCCCTCTAGCGGGAGAGCTTCGCAATGAGCAGTTCTTC; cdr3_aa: CSATPLAGELRNEQFF
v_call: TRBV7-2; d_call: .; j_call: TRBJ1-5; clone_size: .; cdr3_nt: TGTGCCGGCAGCTTAGGGGAGGGTTGGAGCAATCAGCCCCAGCATTTT; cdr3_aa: CAGSLGEGWSNQPQHF
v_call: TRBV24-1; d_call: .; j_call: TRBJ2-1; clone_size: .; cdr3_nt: TGTGCCACCAGAGGGAGGTTCTACAATGAGCAGTTCTTC; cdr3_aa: CATRGRFYNEQFF
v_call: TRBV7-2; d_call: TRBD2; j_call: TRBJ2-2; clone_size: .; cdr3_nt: TGTGCCAGCAGCCCCTTAAGGGACCGAGCGGGAGGGTCTCATCTCACCGGGGAGCTGTTTTTT; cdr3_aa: CASSPLRDRAGGSHLTGELFF
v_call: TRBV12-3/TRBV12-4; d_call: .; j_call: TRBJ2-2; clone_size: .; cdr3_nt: TGTGCCAGCGGGGGCGCGAACACCGGGGAGCTGTTTTTT; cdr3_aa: CASGGANTGELFF
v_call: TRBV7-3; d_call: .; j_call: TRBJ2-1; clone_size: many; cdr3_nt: TGTGCCAGCAGCTTACTTGGGTTGAACAATGAGCAGTTCTTC; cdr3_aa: CASSLLGLNNEQFF
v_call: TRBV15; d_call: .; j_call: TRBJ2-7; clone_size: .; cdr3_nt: TGTGCCACCAGCAGAGTTAAAGACGCCAGGGGAAACGAGCAGTACTTC; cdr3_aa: CATSRVKDARGNEQYF
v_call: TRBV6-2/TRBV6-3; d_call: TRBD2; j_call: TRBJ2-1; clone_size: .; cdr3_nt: TGTGCCAGCAGTCCCAGGCTAGCGGGGGGGGTATACAATGAGCAGTTCTTC; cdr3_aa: CASSPRLAGGVYNEQFF
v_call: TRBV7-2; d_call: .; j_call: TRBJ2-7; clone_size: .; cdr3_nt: TGTGCCAGCAGCCCAGGGGGGGCCTCGATCGAGCAGTACTTC; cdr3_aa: CASSPGGASIEQYF
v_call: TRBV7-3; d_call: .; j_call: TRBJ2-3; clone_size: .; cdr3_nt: TGTGCCAGCAGCTGGATTAATGAAGATACGCAGTATTTT; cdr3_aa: CASSWINEDTQYF
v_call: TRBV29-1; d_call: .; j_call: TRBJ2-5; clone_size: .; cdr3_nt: TGCAGCGTTGACCAGGGTACCCAAGAGACCCAGTACTTC; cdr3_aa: CSVDQGTQETQYF
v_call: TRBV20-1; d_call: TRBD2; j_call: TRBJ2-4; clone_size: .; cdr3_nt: TGCAGTGCCAAGTATAGCGGGGACAACATTCAGTACTTC; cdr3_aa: CSAKYSGDNIQYF
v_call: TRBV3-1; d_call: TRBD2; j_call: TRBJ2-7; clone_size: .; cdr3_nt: TGTGCCAGCAGCTCCCGGACTAGCGGCTACGAGCAGTACTTC; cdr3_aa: CASSSRTSGYEQYF
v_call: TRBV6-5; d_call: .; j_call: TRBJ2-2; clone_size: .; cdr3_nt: TGTGCCAGCAGCCAGAGAAGGGGATTAGGGAACACCGGGGAGCTGTTTTTT; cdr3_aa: CASSQRRGLGNTGELFF
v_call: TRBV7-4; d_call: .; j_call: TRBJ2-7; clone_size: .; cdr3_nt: TGTGCCTGCTCCCCCCCGATCTTTACCGGGACCGCTGCTCGACGCTACGAGCAGTACTTC; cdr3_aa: CACSPPIFTGTAARRYEQYF